This T cell receptor beta chain was obtained from a study of vaccination and CD4 T cells after COVID-19. On the study more broadly: Median time from second vaccine dose to sampling was 72 days (14 to 241). Findings of the study overall: Spike mono-reactivity was evident in 304 of the 307 vaccine-specific clones derived from convalescent patients.

As for this clonotype: Its antigen remains unknown.

The Oncomine TCR Beta short-read assay was applied to DNA of cultured CD4+ T cells. TCRdb independently ran MiXCR on the PCR reads; one entry per CDR3 protein. The table lists 20,000 or so distinct CDR3 sequences, roughly 50% of them singletons. Per germline, CDR1 DFQATT and CDR2 SNEGSKA (reference sequence). Unmatched junction bases numbered 1, after V lost 2 bases and J lost 3 bases. There are 12 residues in the CDR3. Described treatment: roughly 11-day PBMC culture with coronavirus spike peptide pools or control peptides (ViraFEST assay). Culture of approximately 2.1 million PBMCs per well took place with about 9 IU/ml IL-2 and around 10 ug/ml peptide pools.

The starting material was CD4+ T cells from blood, cultured in vitro, obtained after SARS-CoV-2 vaccination. The clonotype comes from a human donor who had recovered from COVID-19. The chain has TRBV20-1 and TRBJ2-7, with 7 bases lining up with TRBD2. CDR3: CSARSGGYEQYF. For the CDR3, the DNA is TGCAGTGCTAGATCGGGGGGCTACGAGCAGTACTTC.